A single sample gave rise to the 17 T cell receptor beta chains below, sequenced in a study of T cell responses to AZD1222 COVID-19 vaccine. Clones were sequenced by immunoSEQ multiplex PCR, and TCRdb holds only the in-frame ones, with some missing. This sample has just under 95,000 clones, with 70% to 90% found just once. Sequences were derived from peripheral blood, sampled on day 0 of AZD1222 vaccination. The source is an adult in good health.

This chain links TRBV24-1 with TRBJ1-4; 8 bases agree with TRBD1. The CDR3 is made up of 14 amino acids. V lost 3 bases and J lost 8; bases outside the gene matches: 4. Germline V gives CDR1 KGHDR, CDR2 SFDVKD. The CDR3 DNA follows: TGTGCCACCAGTGATCCTCGGACAGGGGAAAAACTGTTTTTT. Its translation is CATSDPRTGEKLFF.

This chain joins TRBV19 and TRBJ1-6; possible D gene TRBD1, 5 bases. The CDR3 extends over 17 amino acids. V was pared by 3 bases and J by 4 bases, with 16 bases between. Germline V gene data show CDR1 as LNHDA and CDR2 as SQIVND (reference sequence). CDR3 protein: CASSIDSAAMYNSPLHF. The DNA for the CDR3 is TGTGCCAGTAGTATTGACAGTGCAGCGATGTATAATTCACCCCTCCACTTT.

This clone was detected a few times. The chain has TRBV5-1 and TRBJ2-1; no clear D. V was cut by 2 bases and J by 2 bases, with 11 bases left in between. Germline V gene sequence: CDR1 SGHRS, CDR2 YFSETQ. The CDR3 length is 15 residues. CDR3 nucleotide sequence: TGCGCCAGCAGCTTTCCGGATGTCGCCTACAATGAGCAGTTCTTC. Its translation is CASSFPDVAYNEQFF.

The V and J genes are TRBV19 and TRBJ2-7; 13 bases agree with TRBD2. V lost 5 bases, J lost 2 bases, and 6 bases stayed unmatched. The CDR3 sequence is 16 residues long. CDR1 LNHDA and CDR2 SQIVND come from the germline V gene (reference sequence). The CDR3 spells CASSSGTSGAPYEQYF. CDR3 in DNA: TGTGCCAGTAGTTCGGGGACTAGCGGGGCCCCCTACGAGCAGTACTTC.

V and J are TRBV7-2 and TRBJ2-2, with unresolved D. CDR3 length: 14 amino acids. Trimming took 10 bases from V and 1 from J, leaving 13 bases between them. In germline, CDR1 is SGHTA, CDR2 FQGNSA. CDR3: CANTVPRNTGELFF. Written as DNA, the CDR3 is TGTGCCAACACAGTACCAAGGAACACCGGGGAGCTGTTTTTT.

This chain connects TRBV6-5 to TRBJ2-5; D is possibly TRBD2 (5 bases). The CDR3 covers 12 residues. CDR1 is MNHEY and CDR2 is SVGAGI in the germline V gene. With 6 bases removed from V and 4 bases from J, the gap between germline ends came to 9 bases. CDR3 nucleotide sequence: TGTGCCAGCAGCCGGGATGGAGAGACCCAGTACTTC. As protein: CASSRDGETQYF.

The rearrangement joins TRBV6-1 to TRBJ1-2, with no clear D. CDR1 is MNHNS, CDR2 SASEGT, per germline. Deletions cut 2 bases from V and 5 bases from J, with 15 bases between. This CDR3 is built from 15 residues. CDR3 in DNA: TGTGCCAGCAGTGAAAGGTTCGGGCAGATATATGGCTACACCTTC. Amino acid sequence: CASSERFGQIYGYTF.

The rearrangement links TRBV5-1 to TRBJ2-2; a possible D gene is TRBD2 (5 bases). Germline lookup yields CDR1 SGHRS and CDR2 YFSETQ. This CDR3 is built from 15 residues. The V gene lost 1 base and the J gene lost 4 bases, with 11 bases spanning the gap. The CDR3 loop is CASSLTPSITGELFF. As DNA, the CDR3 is TGCGCCAGCAGCTTGACCCCTAGCATCACCGGGGAGCTGTTTTTT.

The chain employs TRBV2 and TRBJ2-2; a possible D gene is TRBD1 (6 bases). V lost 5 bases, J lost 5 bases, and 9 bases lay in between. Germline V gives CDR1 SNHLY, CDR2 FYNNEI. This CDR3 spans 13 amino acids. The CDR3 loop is CASSFDRTGELFF. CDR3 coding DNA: TGTGCCAGCAGTTTTGACAGGACCGGGGAGCTGTTTTTT.

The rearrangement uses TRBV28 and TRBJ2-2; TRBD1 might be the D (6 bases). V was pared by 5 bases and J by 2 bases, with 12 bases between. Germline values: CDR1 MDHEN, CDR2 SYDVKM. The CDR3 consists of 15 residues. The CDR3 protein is CASSAPGTNTGELFF. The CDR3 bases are TGTGCCAGCAGTGCCCCCGGGACAAACACCGGGGAGCTGTTTTTT.

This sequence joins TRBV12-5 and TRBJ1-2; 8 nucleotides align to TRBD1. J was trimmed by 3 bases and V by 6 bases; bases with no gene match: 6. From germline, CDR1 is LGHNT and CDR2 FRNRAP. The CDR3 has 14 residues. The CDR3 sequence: CASGPQGAYYGYTF. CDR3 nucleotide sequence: TGTGCTAGTGGACCTCAGGGGGCCTACTATGGCTACACCTTC.

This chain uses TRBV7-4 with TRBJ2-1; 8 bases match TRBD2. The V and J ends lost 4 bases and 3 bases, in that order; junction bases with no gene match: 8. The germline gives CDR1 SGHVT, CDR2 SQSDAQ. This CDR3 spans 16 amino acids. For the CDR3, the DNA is TGTGCCAGCAGCTGCCGGTGGGGGACTAGCTACAATGAGCAGTTCTTC. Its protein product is CASSCRWGTSYNEQFF.

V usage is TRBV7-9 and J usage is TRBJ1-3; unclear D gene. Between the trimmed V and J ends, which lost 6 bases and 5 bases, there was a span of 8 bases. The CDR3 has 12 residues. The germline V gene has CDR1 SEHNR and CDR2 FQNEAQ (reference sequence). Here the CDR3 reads CASSHGRNTIYF. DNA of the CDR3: TGTGCCAGCAGTCATGGAAGAAACACCATATATTTT.

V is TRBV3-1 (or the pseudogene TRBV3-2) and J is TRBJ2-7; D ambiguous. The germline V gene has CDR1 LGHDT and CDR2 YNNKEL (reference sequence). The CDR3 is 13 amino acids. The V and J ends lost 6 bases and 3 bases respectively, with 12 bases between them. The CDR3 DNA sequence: TGTGCCAGCAGTCCGGCTGGGGTCTACGAGCAGTACTTC. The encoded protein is CASSPAGVYEQYF.

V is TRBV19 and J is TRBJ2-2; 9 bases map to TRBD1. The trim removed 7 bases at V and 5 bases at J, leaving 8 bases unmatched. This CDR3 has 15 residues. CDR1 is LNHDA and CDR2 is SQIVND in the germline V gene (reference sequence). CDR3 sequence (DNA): TGTGCCAGTACCCCTACCGGGACAGGGACCGGGGAGCTGTTTTTT. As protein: CASTPTGTGTGELFF.

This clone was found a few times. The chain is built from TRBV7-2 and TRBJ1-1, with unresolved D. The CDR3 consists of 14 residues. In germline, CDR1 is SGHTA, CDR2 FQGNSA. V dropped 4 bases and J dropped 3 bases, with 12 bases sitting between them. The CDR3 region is CASSWRVGDTEAFF. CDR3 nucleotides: TGTGCCAGCAGCTGGAGGGTTGGGGACACTGAAGCTTTCTTT.

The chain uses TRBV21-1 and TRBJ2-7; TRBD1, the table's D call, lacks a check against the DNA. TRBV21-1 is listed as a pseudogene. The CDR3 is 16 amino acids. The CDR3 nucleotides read TGTGCCAGCAGCACCTACCGGGACAGTTATTCCTACGAGCAGTACTTC. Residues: CASSTYRDSYSYEQYF.